This T cell receptor (beta chain) was retrieved from a study of cytomegalovirus exposure and HLA in healthy donors. CDR1 MRHNA and CDR2 SNTAGT come from the germline V gene. The CDR3 sequence is 18 residues long. Germline trimming cut 0 bases from V and 3 bases from J; bases unmatched to any gene: 10. Amplification used 60 Vbeta primers and 13 Jbeta primers. Here immunoSEQ multiplex PCR was the method, and the copy in TCRdb shows in-frame clones only, minus some. The repertoire holds about 100,000 clones, with 65% to 85% as singletons. Note on this clone: The antigen is undetermined.

Healthy bone marrow donors made up the donor group. Overall study findings and caveats: Another analysis was done later, and it associated over 15,000 TCR beta sequences with HLA alleles at 0.05 false discovery rate. Productive status was seen about 87% or about 30% of the time for most TCR beta V segments in an earlier analysis. V- and J-gene trimming of TCR beta was linked (in a later analysis) to a missense DCLRE1C variant.

The V and J genes are TRBV6-4 and TRBJ2-3, with 9 bases matching TRBD2. The receptor's source is a woman aged 55-70 years in good health and CMV-seropositive. The sample taken for sequencing was PBMCs. Here the CDR3 reads CASSDSWSSGSGTDTQYF. The CDR3 DNA reads as TGTGCCAGCAGTGACTCGTGGAGTAGCGGGAGCGGGACAGATACGCAGTATTTT.